Sequencing of this T cell receptor beta chain was carried out in a study of T cell repertoires in cytomegalovirus infection. Overall study: Public TCR beta signature analysis indicated the presence of both CMV infection and matching HLA type.

Per the germline V gene, CDR1 is SGHNT and CDR2 is YYREEE (reference sequence). This CDR3 contains 15 residues. After removal of 4 bases from V and 4 bases from J, the junction contained 8 bases not matched to a gene. TCRdb passed the reads through MiXCR, listing each CDR3 protein once. The top ten hold approximately 13% of the sample, which has around 290,000 distinct CDR3 sequences, around 25% seen once. This chain connects TRBV5-4 to TRBJ2-7; TRBD2 aligns across 10 bases. This clonotype originated in a human donor in good health (CMV status not recorded). Some clones in this sample may be carry-over from other donors' samples. Sequences were obtained from PBMCs. CDR3 DNA: TGTGCCAGCAGCATGTTAGCGGGGGGTCGGTACGAGCAGTACTTC. Translation gives CASSMLAGGRYEQYF.